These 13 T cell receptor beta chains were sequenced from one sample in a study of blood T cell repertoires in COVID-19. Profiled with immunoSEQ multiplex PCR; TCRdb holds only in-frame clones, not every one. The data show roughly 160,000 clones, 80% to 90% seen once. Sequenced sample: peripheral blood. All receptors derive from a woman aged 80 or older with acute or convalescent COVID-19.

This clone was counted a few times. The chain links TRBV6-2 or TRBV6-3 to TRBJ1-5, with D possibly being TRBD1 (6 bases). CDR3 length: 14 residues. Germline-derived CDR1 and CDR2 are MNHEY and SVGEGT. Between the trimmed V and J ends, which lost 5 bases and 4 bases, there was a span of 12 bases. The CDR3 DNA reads TGTGCCAGCAGTCGGGACAACCTAAATCAGCCCCAGCATTTT. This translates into CASSRDNLNQPQHF.

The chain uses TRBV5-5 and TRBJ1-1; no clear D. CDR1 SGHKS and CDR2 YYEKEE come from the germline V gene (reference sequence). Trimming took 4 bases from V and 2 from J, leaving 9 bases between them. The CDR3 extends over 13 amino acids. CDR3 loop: CASSVTANTEAFF. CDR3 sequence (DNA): TGTGCCAGCAGCGTAACAGCCAACACTGAAGCTTTCTTT.

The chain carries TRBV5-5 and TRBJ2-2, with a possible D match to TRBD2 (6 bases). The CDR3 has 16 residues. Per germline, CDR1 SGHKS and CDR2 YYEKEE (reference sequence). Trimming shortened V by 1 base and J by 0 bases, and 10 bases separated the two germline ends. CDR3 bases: TGTGCCAGCAGCTTGAATAGCGGTACGAACACCGGGGAGCTGTTTTTT. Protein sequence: CASSLNSGTNTGELFF.

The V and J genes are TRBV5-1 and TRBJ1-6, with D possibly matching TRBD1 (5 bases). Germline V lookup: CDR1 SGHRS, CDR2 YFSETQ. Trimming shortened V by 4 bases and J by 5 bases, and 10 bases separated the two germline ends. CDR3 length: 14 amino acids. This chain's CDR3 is CASSPGAHNSPLHF. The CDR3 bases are TGCGCCAGCAGCCCTGGGGCCCATAATTCACCCCTCCACTTT.

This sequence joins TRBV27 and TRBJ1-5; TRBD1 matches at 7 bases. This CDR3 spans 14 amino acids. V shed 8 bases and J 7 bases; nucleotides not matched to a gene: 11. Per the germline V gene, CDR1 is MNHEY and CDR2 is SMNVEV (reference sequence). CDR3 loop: CASGKTGAGQPQHF. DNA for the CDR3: TGTGCCAGCGGAAAAACAGGGGCGGGCCAGCCCCAGCATTTT.

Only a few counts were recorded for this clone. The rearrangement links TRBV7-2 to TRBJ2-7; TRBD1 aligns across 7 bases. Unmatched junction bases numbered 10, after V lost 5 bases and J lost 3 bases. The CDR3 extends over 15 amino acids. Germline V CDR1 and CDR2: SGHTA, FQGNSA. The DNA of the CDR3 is TGTGCCAGCAGCCCCGGACAGGTACAAGTCTACGAGCAGTACTTC. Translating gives CASSPGQVQVYEQYF.

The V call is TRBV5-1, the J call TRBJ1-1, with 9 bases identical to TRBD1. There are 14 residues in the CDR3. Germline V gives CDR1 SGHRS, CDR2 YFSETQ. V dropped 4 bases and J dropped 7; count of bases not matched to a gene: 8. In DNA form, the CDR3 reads TGCGCCAGCAGCAGAACAGGGGGCGCAGGTGAAGCTTTCTTT. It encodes CASSRTGGAGEAFF.

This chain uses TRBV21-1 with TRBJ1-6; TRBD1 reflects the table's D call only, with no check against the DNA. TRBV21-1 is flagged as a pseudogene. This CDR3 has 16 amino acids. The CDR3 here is CASSKRGGDENSPLHF. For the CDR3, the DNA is TGTGCCAGCAGCAAAAGAGGGGGTGATGAAAATTCACCCCTCCACTTT.

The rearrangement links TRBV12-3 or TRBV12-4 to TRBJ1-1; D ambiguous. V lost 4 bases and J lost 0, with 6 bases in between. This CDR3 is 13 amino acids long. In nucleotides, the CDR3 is TGTGCCAGCAGTTCCGAGTTGAACACTGAAGCTTTCTTT. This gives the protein CASSSELNTEAFF.

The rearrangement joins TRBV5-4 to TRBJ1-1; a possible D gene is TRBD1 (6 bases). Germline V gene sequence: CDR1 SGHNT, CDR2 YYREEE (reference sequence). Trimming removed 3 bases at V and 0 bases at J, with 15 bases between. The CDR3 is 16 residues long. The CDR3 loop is CASSSLFRDMNTEAFF. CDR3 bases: TGTGCCAGCAGCTCACTTTTTCGGGACATGAACACTGAAGCTTTCTTT.

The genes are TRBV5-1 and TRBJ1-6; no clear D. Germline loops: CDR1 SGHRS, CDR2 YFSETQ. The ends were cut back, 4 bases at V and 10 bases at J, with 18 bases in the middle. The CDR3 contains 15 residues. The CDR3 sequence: CASSPDGHLPSPLHF. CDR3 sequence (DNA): TGCGCCAGCAGCCCGGATGGGCATTTACCCTCACCCCTCCACTTT.

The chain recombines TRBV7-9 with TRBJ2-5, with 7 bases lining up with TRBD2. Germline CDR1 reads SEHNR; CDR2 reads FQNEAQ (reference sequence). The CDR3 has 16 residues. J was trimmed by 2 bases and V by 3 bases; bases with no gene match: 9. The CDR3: CASSLPRASGQETQYF. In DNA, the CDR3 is TGTGCCAGCAGCTTGCCGAGGGCTAGCGGTCAAGAGACCCAGTACTTC.

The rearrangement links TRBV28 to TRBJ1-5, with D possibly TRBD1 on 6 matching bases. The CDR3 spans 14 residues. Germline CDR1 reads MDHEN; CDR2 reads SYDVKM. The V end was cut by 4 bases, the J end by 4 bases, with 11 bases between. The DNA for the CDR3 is TGTGCCAGCAGTTCCTACAGGGTTAATCAGCCCCAGCATTTT. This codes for CASSSYRVNQPQHF.